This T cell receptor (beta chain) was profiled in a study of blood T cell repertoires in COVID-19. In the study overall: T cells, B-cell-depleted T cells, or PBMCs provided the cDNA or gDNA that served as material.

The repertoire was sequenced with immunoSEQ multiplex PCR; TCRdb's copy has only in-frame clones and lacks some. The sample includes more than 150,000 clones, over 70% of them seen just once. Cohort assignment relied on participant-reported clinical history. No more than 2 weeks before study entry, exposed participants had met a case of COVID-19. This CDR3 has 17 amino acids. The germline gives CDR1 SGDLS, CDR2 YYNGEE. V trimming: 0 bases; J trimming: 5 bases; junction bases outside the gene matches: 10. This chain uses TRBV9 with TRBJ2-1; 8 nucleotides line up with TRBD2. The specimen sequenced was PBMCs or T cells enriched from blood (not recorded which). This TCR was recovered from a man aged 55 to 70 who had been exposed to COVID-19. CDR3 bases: TGTGCCAGCAGCGTAGACCCCCCGGAGCGGGGGAACAATGAGCAGTTCTTC. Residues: CASSVDPPERGNNEQFF.